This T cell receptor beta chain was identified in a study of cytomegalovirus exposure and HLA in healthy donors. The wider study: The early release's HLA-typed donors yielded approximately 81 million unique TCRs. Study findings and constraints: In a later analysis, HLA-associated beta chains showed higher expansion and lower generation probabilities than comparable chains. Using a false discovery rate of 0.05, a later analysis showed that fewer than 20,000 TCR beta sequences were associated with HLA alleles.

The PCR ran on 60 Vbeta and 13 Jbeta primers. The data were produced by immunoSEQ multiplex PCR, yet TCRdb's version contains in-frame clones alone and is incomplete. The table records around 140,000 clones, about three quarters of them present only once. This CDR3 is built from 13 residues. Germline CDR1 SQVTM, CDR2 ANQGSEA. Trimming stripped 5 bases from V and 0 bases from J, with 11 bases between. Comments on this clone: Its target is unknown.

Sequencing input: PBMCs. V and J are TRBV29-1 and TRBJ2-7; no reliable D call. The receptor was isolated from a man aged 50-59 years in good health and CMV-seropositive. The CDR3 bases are TGCAGCGTTTGGTCTCTAAGCTCCTACGAGCAGTACTTC. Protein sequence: CSVWSLSSYEQYF.